These 8 T cell receptor beta chains were sequenced from one sample in a study of T-cell reconstitution after alpha-beta-depleted transplantation in children. Unique molecular identifiers were used to barcode this TCRbeta library. TCRdb analysed the PCR reads with MiXCR anew, one entry per CDR3 protein. Of some 590,000 distinct CDR3 sequences in the sample, over 9.5% were seen once. The sample was PBMCs from the stem cell graft donor, taken from the stem cell graft. The receptors originated from a human donor who donated a stem cell graft to a child with acute myeloid leukemia.

This clonotype was found a few times. V usage is TRBV5-1 and J usage is TRBJ2-1, with 9 nucleotides matching TRBD2. Germline V lookup: CDR1 SGHRS, CDR2 YFSETQ. This CDR3 has 15 amino acids. Trimming took 4 bases from V and 3 from J; bases not matched to a gene: 5. The CDR3 region has the DNA TGCGCCAGCAGCCTTAGCGGGGGCCTCTACAATGAGCAGTTCTTC. Encoded protein: CASSLSGGLYNEQFF.

V usage is TRBV6-5 and J usage is TRBJ2-7, with 7 bases aligning to TRBD2. The V segment lost 5 bases and the J segment 5 bases; nucleotides outside the gene matches: 0. In germline, CDR1 is MNHEY, CDR2 SVGAGI. The CDR3 covers 11 residues. The CDR3 nucleotides are TGTGCCAGCAGTGGGGGGGACGAGCAGTACTTC. This translates into CASSGGDEQYF.

This clonotype appeared a few times. The CDR3 here is CASTQRGGQETQYF. Here the CDR3 DNA reads TGTGCCAGCACGCAACGGGGTGGCCAAGAGACCCAGTACTTC. The chain joins TRBV12-3 or TRBV12-4 to TRBJ2-5; possibly TRBD2 for D (5 bases). The CDR3 contains 14 residues. Trimming left V 7 bases short and J 1 base short, with 13 bases between.

This clonotype came up a few times. The CDR3 DNA sequence: TGCAGCGTTATTTCAGGGCAGGGTAAGCACTACGAGCAGTACTTC. This sequence encodes CSVISGQGKHYEQYF. The gene calls are TRBV29-1 and TRBJ2-7, with D maybe TRBD1 (5 bases). Germline V CDR1 and CDR2: SQVTM, ANQGSEA. CDR3 length: 15 amino acids. V was clipped by 5 bases and J by 3 bases, with 20 bases between them.

V gene TRBV18 combines with J gene TRBJ2-4, with D unresolved. Looked up from germline, CDR1 is KGHSH and CDR2 is LQKENI. CDR3 length: 14 residues. With 3 bases removed from V and 0 bases from J, the gap between germline ends came to 6 bases. The CDR3 sequence is CASSPGRAKNIQYF. CDR3 sequence (DNA): TGTGCCAGCTCACCGGGCAGAGCCAAAAACATTCAGTACTTC.

This clonotype showed up just a few times. The chain recombines TRBV28 with TRBJ2-5; 7 positions match TRBD1. Germline CDR1 reads MDHEN; CDR2 reads SYDVKM. This CDR3 spans 15 amino acids. Trimming at V came to 6 bases and at J to 7 bases, leaving 14 bases not matched to a gene. In DNA form, the CDR3 reads TGTGCCAGCAGCCCCCCCGAGGGGGCTCTAGGGACCCAGTACTTC. Protein product: CASSPPEGALGTQYF.

V usage is TRBV20-1 and J usage is TRBJ2-7, with 9 bases lining up with TRBD1. V shed 4 bases and J 5 bases; nucleotides not matched to a gene: 9. The CDR3 sequence is 14 residues long. The germline V gene encodes CDR1 DFQATT and CDR2 SNEGSKA (reference sequence). The CDR3 DNA follows: TGCAGTGCTATGGGGACAGGGAGTATCAACGAGCAGTACTTC. Its translation: CSAMGTGSINEQYF.

In its sample, this clonotype was seen many times. The chain employs TRBV7-2 and TRBJ2-7; D gene ambiguous. The CDR3 is 12 amino acids. Per germline, CDR1 SGHTA and CDR2 FQGNSA. Trimming shortened V by 1 base and J by 4 bases, and 5 bases separated the two germline ends. Here the CDR3 reads CASSLVGYEQYF. DNA of the CDR3: TGTGCCAGCAGCTTAGTCGGTTACGAGCAGTACTTC.